The clone carrying this TCR beta chain was counted only a few times. The target antigen is unknown. Trimming took 4 bases from V and 1 from J, leaving 10 bases between them. This CDR3 region has 13 residues. CDR1 is SQVTM, CDR2 ANQGSEA, per germline. The data derive from a study of CD8+ T cells in alopecia areata. On the study more broadly: Twice a day, 5 to 10 mg of oral tofacitinib was administered to treated patients. Study-level findings and limits: Elevated clonality characterized lesional scalp relative to normal scalp, particularly in alopecia totalis/universalis. Sequencing of scalp samples also includes resident alphabeta T cells from normal skin.

In each case, RNA was isolated and then reverse transcribed into cDNA as the sequencing template. Clones were sequenced by immunoSEQ multiplex PCR, and TCRdb holds only the in-frame ones, with some missing. Found here are 160,000 or so clones, roughly 70% of them singletons; the top ten hold 10% to 12%. Peripheral blood and lesional scalp punch biopsies came from alopecia areata patients. The sample in question was CD8+ T cells sorted from blood, obtained at week 0. The chain uses TRBV29-1 and TRBJ1-1; D call uncertain. This TCR was recovered from a human donor with alopecia areata. Here the CDR3 DNA reads TGCAGCGTTGGGAGGGAGGGGAACACTGAAGCTTTCTTT. Protein product: CSVGREGNTEAFF.